The rows below give T cell receptor beta chains drawn from one sample of a study of tumor and adjacent non-tumor tissue in lung cancer. TCRdb processed the multiplex PCR reads anew with MiXCR; each CDR3 protein has one entry. The sample has under 95,000 distinct CDR3 sequences, approximately 81% seen once. The material sequenced was distant non-tumor lung tissue. These receptors originate from a man aged 55 to 70 with non-small cell lung cancer. CDR3s include the opening cysteine and the closing phenylalanine or tryptophan. A D gene is named only where the DNA matches it firmly. Clone size is given for some rows only: seen once, a few or many times, or a class if the clone is expanded.

clone_size,j_call,v_call,d_call,cdr3_nt,cdr3_aa
once,TRBJ2-1,TRBV6-2/TRBV6-3,NA,TGCGCCAGCACCGACCGGACACCCCGCAATGAGCATTTCTTC,CASTDRTPRNEHFF
many,TRBJ1-4,TRBV29-1,NA,TGCAGCGTTCAACCCTCCAGGGGAAGGGGGGAAAAACTGTTTTTT,CSVQPSRGRGEKLFF
NA,TRBJ2-1,TRBV20-1,NA,TGCAGTGCTAGAGATCGTCCTAGCAGCTACAATGGGCAGTTCTTC,CSARDRPSSYNGQFF
NA,TRBJ2-1,TRBV11-3,TRBD1,TGTGCCAGCAGCTACTTCGGGACAGTGGCCAATGAGCAGTTTTTC,CASSYFGTVANEQFF
NA,TRBJ1-6,TRBV7-2,NA,TGTGCCAGCAGCTTAGAGGCCTGTAATTCACTCCTCCACTTT,CASSLEACNSLLHF
NA,TRBJ2-5,TRBV11-2,NA,TGTGCCAGCAGCTCCACAATAGGGGGGCTAAAGGAGACCGAGTACTTC,CASSSTIGGLKETEYF
NA,TRBJ2-1,TRBV11-1,TRBD1,TGTGCCAGTAGCCGACACCAGGGGGCGTATAACAATGAGCAGTTCTTC,CASSRHQGAYNNEQFF
NA,TRBJ2-5,TRBV3-1,NA,TGTGCCAGCAGCTTCAATTTGGGGGGAAGAGAGACCCAGTACTTC,CASSFNLGGRETQYF
many,TRBJ1-6,TRBV10-2,TRBD1,TGCGCCAGCAGTGAACTCCGGACAGGCTCTGACACCCTCCACTTT,CASSELRTGSDTLHF
NA,TRBJ2-3,TRBV4-3,TRBD2,TGCGCGAGCAGCCAAGTGCGGGAAAGCGGGGCTAGCACAGATACGCAGAATTTT,CASSQVRESGASTDTQNF
NA,TRBJ1-2,TRBV4-1,NA,TGCGCCGGCAGCCAAGGCCGGAGACCTAACTATGGCTACATCTTC,CAGSQGRRPNYGYIF